This entry lists 23 T cell receptor beta chains sequenced from one sample in a study of shared clonotypes between healthy human individuals. Measured with immunoSEQ multiplex PCR; TCRdb has only the in-frame clones, and not every one. The sample holds more than 1,200,000 clones; around 98.5% are singletons and the top ten take approximately 0.4%. What was sequenced was naive CD4+ T cells sorted from blood. Noted subset: CD45RA+ positively selected. These receptors all come from a man aged 30-40 years in good health.

The chain employs TRBV2 and TRBJ2-7, with D uncertain. Trimming left V 8 bases short and J 2 bases short, with 10 bases between. CDR1 and CDR2 (germline): SNHLY, FYNNEI. The CDR3 has 12 amino acids. The CDR3 DNA follows: TGTGCCAGCGCCGGTAAGGCCTACGAGCAGTACTTC. Amino acids: CASAGKAYEQYF.

The chain employs TRBV18 and TRBJ2-1, with a possible D match to TRBD1 (5 bases). CDR1 and CDR2 (germline): KGHSH, LQKENI. Trimming removed 5 bases from V and 0 bases from J, with 14 bases in between. The CDR3 spans 16 residues. CDR3 sequence (DNA): TGTGCCAGCTCAAGAAATACAGGTAGCTCCTACAATGAGCAGTTCTTC. Protein product: CASSRNTGSSYNEQFF.

The rearrangement links TRBV4-1 to TRBJ1-1; 9 bases map to TRBD1. Germline trimming cut 1 base from V and 2 bases from J; bases unmatched to any gene: 8. The CDR3 is 17 residues long. Germline V lookup: CDR1 MGHRA, CDR2 YSYEKL. The CDR3 loop is CASSQAGTGHPNTEAFF. The DNA for the CDR3 is TGCGCCAGCAGCCAAGCCGGGACAGGGCATCCCAACACTGAAGCTTTCTTT.

Details on this clone: This sample includes further DNA sequences coding for the same CDR3. The rearrangement joins TRBV5-1 to TRBJ1-2; 10 nucleotides match TRBD1. The CDR3 is 13 amino acids. V lost 2 bases to trimming and J lost 7 bases; unmatched junction nucleotides: 2. In germline, CDR1 is SGHRS, CDR2 YFSETQ. For the CDR3, the DNA is TGCGCCAGCAGCTTCGGACAGGGGGGTGGCTACACCTTC. This encodes CASSFGQGGGYTF.

The chain links TRBV28 to TRBJ1-2; TRBD1 is a possible D gene (5 bases). The germline V and J ends were trimmed by 4 bases and 2 bases, with 14 bases remaining between them. Germline CDR1 reads MDHEN; CDR2 reads SYDVKM. CDR3 length: 15 residues. This chain's CDR3 is CASSYDSSFNYGYTF. For the CDR3, the DNA is TGTGCCAGCAGTTACGACAGTTCCTTCAACTATGGCTACACCTTC.

This sequence joins TRBV27 and TRBJ1-1, with D maybe TRBD1 (5 bases). Trimming removed 6 bases at V and 5 bases at J, with 13 bases between. This CDR3 contains 13 residues. Per germline, CDR1 MNHEY and CDR2 SMNVEV (reference sequence). The CDR3 spells CASSTDEGTEAFF. The CDR3 DNA sequence: TGTGCCAGCAGCACCGACGAGGGGACTGAAGCTTTCTTT.

The chain employs TRBV19 and TRBJ1-5; D is unclear. Trimming shortened V by 10 bases and J by 6 bases, and 19 bases separated the two germline ends. The germline CDR1 and CDR2 sequences are LNHDA and SQIVND (reference sequence). This CDR3 has 14 amino acids. CDR3 bases: TGTGCCACCACCCAACGGGGTTTTGGTCAGCCCCAGCATTTT. This gives the protein CATTQRGFGQPQHF.

The J gene is TRBJ2-2, the V gene TRBV5-4, with D uncertain. Deletions cut 2 bases from V and 5 bases from J, with 7 bases between. The CDR3 is made up of 13 amino acids. The germline gives CDR1 SGHNT, CDR2 YYREEE (reference sequence). The CDR3 protein is CASSFPSTGELFF. The CDR3 DNA reads TGTGCCAGCAGCTTTCCAAGTACCGGGGAGCTGTTTTTT.

The V call is TRBV11-2, the J call TRBJ2-7; D remains ambiguous. The V end was cut by 0 bases, the J end by 9 bases, with 12 bases between. This CDR3 is built from 13 residues. Germline V gives CDR1 SGHAT, CDR2 FQNNGV. DNA of the CDR3: TGTGCCAGCAGCTTAGATCGAGACCGTACGCAGTACTTC. Its translation: CASSLDRDRTQYF.

V is TRBV6-1 and J is TRBJ2-5; no definite D call. Germline values: CDR1 MNHNS, CDR2 SASEGT. There are 14 residues in the CDR3. The V end lost 8 bases, the J end lost 5 bases, and 18 bases lay between the germline ends. CDR3 residues: CASSRFRGVETQYF. The CDR3 nucleotides are TGTGCCAGCTCAAGGTTTCGCGGTGTGGAGACCCAGTACTTC.

Comments on this clone: Mismatch with germline at one junction end may stem from a read error. V usage is TRBV6-1 and J usage is TRBJ1-5; the D is unclear. This CDR3 spans 14 amino acids. Germline V lookup: CDR1 MNHNS, CDR2 SASEGT. CDR3 nucleotide sequence: TGTGCCAGCAGAGAAGTCCTTAGCAATCAGCCCCAGCATTTT. Its protein is CASREVLSNQPQHF.

The rearrangement joins TRBV6-1 to TRBJ2-7; a weak D match, TRBD1 (5 bases). The length of the CDR3 is 13 residues. From germline, CDR1 is MNHNS and CDR2 SASEGT. V was shortened by 6 bases and J by 3 bases, with 12 bases between the two germline ends. The CDR3 sequence: CASSVQGFYEQYF. The CDR3 nucleotides are TGTGCCAGCAGCGTCCAGGGTTTCTACGAGCAGTACTTC.

This CDR3 is CASSDTRGYTF. The CDR3 DNA reads TGTGCCAGCAGTGACACCAGGGGCTACACCTTC. The chain carries TRBV6-4 and TRBJ1-2; D uncertain. Between the trimmed V and J ends, which lost 2 bases and 8 bases, there was a span of 6 bases. Germline CDR1 reads MRHNA; CDR2 reads SNTAGT. The CDR3 has 11 residues.

V and J are TRBV30 and TRBJ2-7; 11 bases fit TRBD2. V shed 7 bases and J 9 bases; nucleotides not matched to a gene: 11. Looked up from germline, CDR1 is GTSNPN and CDR2 is SVGIG (reference sequence). The CDR3 has 13 amino acids. CDR3 coding DNA: TGTGCCTTGAAAGCCGGGACTAGCGGCTGGCAGTACTTC. Protein sequence: CALKAGTSGWQYF.

The genes are TRBV7-2 and TRBJ2-2; D is unresolved. The CDR3 length is 13 residues. V dropped 3 bases and J dropped 5 bases, with 7 bases sitting between them. Germline assignment: CDR1 SGHTA and CDR2 FQGNSA. The CDR3: CASSFSGTGELFF. CDR3 DNA: TGTGCCAGCAGCTTCAGTGGAACCGGGGAGCTGTTTTTT.

This clone has a single count. The chain is built from TRBV6-1 and TRBJ2-7, with 7 bases that match TRBD2. CDR1 and CDR2 (germline): MNHNS, SASEGT. The ends lost 4 bases at V and 2 bases at J; junction bases unmatched: 8. The CDR3 contains 15 residues. The CDR3 is CASSVSLAGTYEQYF. CDR3 sequence (DNA): TGTGCCAGCAGTGTCAGTTTAGCGGGTACCTACGAGCAGTACTTC.

The rearrangement links TRBV9 to TRBJ2-7, with 9 bases fitting TRBD1. The CDR3 covers 15 residues. Germline V gene lookup returns CDR1 SGDLS and CDR2 YYNGEE. V was pared by 4 bases and J by 7 bases, with 12 bases of the junction left unmatched. CDR3 amino acids: CASSTGDRVEGEQYF. In nucleotides, the CDR3 is TGTGCCAGCAGCACCGGGGACAGGGTGGAAGGAGAGCAGTACTTC.

The genes are TRBV7-3 and TRBJ2-2, with a possible D match to TRBD1 (6 bases). The CDR3 is 15 residues long. Germline assignment: CDR1 SGHTA and CDR2 FQGTGA. Trimming removed 3 bases from V and 9 bases from J, with 17 bases in between. The CDR3 DNA sequence: TGTGCCAGCAGCTTCCAGGGGCTCACGAAGAGGGAGCTGTTTTTT. Amino acid sequence: CASSFQGLTKRELFF.

CDR3 DNA: TGTGCCAGTATCGGGCGTACTAACTATGGCTACACCTTC. Protein sequence: CASIGRTNYGYTF. The V gene is TRBV19, the J gene TRBJ1-2; D gene unclear. Germline CDR1 reads LNHDA; CDR2 reads SQIVND (reference sequence). CDR3 length: 13 residues. Trimming shortened V by 7 bases and J by 0 bases, and 9 bases separated the two germline ends.

CDR3 residues: CASKRGAGQEGGELFF. The CDR3 coding sequence is TGCGCCAGCAAAAGAGGTGCGGGACAGGAAGGCGGGGAGCTGTTTTTT. This chain links TRBV5-1 with TRBJ2-2, with 8 nucleotides matching TRBD1. Germline V lookup: CDR1 SGHRS, CDR2 YFSETQ. After removal of 6 bases from V and 7 bases from J, the junction contained 14 bases not matched to a gene. The CDR3 sequence is 16 residues long.

The chain joins TRBV5-4 to TRBJ2-1, with no clear D. V was clipped by 4 bases and J by 9 bases, with 11 bases between them. In germline, CDR1 is SGHNT, CDR2 YYREEE (reference sequence). There are 12 residues in the CDR3. The DNA for the CDR3 is TGTGCCAGCAGCCTCGACCGGGCTGAGCAGTTCTTC. Its translation is CASSLDRAEQFF.

This rearrangement joins TRBV6-6 to TRBJ2-2, with D maybe TRBD1 (6 bases). V dropped 7 bases and J dropped 3 bases, with 12 bases sitting between them. The CDR3 runs to 14 residues. Germline V CDR1 and CDR2: MNHNY, SVGAGI (reference sequence). CDR3 sequence reads: CASTGQPDTGELFF. The CDR3 nucleotides read TGTGCCAGCACCGGACAGCCTGACACCGGGGAGCTGTTTTTT.

The chain employs TRBV5-1 and TRBJ2-5, with 8 nucleotides matching TRBD1. The CDR3 is made up of 17 amino acids. CDR1 and CDR2 from the germline V gene are SGHRS and YFSETQ. The V segment lost 0 bases and the J segment 1 base; nucleotides outside the gene matches: 8. The CDR3 protein is CASSLGVGQGSQETQYF. The CDR3, as DNA: TGCGCCAGCAGCTTGGGGGTCGGACAGGGCTCCCAAGAGACCCAGTACTTC.